A selection of T cell receptor beta chains follows, all from one sample in a study of OX40 agonist ivuxolimab in advanced cancers. Using immunoSEQ multiplex PCR, the repertoire was profiled, and TCRdb retains in-frame clones only, with some absent. This sample carries more than 80,000 clones, 91% of them seen once, and the ten largest clones take roughly 8.9%. The sequencing here drew on CD4+ or CD8+ T cells sorted from blood, taken in a trial of the OX40 agonist ivuxolimab. Receptors were obtained from an adult with an advanced solid tumor such as melanoma, head and neck, liver or kidney cancer. The CDR3 runs from the conserved cysteine through the conserved F or W. The order of the fields is D gene, clone size, V gene, J gene, CDR3 protein, CDR3 DNA. D genes are given only for firm matches. Size is stated for part of the rows, as once, few or many counts, or as a class when the clone is expanded.

D: TRBD1; size: .; V: TRBV9; J: TRBJ1-2; CDR3: CASSSWTGTSGYTF; DNA: TGTGCCAGCAGCTCTTGGACAGGGACTAGTGGCTACACCTTC
D: .; size: .; V: TRBV10-3; J: TRBJ2-1; CDR3: CAISESMFEQFF; DNA: TGTGCCATCAGTGAGTCGATGTTTGAGCAGTTCTTC
D: .; size: .; V: TRBV14; J: TRBJ2-3; CDR3: CASSQEMEGPDTQYF; DNA: TGTGCCAGCAGCCAAGAGATGGAAGGTCCAGATACGCAGTATTTT
D: .; size: once; V: TRBV6-4; J: TRBJ2-2; CDR3: CASSATEDTGELFF; DNA: TGTGCCAGCAGTGCCACAGAGGACACCGGGGAGCTGTTTTTT
D: .; size: .; V: TRBV30; J: TRBJ2-4; CDR3: CAWGGPKNIQYF; DNA: TGTGCCTGGGGGGGCCCCAAAAACATTCAGTACTTC
D: .; size: .; V: TRBV2; J: TRBJ1-6; CDR3: CASRGPMGNSPLHF; DNA: TGTGCCAGCAGGGGACCCATGGGAAATTCACCCCTCCACTTT
D: TRBD2; size: .; V: TRBV19; J: TRBJ2-7; CDR3: CASSIWGGNEQYF; DNA: TGTGCCAGTAGTATATGGGGGGGGAACGAGCAGTACTTC
D: .; size: .; V: TRBV2; J: TRBJ1-5; CDR3: CASVHLNNQPQHF; DNA: TGTGCCAGTGTGCACTTAAACAATCAGCCCCAGCATTTT
D: .; size: .; V: TRBV9; J: TRBJ1-1; CDR3: CASSFQPGSDTEAFF; DNA: TGTGCCAGCAGCTTTCAACCGGGATCGGACACTGAAGCTTTCTTT
D: .; size: .; V: TRBV7-2; J: TRBJ1-6; CDR3: CASSLVLLGDSPLHF; DNA: TGTGCCAGCAGCTTAGTACTCCTAGGGGATTCACCCCTCCACTTT